The 22 T cell receptor beta chains presented below share a single source sample, sequenced in a study of blood T cells in healthy people across ages. The use of a sample-barcoded 5' primer and a J-beta primer mix characterized a second PCR of roughly 6 to 11 cycles. From the 5' RACE reads, TCRdb called clonotypes with MiXCR, one entry per CDR3 protein. This sample has about 930,000 distinct CDR3 sequences, with under 35% found just once. The same data also went into a second study, on T cells of mothers and their children.

Material: blood. These TCRs come from a middle-aged woman in good health.

In its sample, this clonotype was seen a few times. The rearrangement joins TRBV2 to TRBJ1-5; 8 nucleotides match TRBD1. The CDR3 has 15 amino acids. The J segment lost 2 bases and the V segment lost 6 bases, leaving 6 bases of the junction unmatched. Per the germline V gene, CDR1 is SNHLY and CDR2 is FYNNEI. For the CDR3, the DNA is TGTGCCAGCAGCTTCAGGGGGCGCGGCAATCAGCCCCAGCATTTT. It encodes CASSFRGRGNQPQHF. Combining the CDR3 with reference TRBV2 and TRBJ1-5 gives the whole variable domain EPEVTQTPSHQVTQMGQEVILRCVPISNHLYFYWYRQILGQKVEFLVSFYNNEISEKSEIFDDQFSVERPDGSNFTLKIRSTKLEDSAMYFCASSFRGRGNQPQHFGDGTRLSIL.

This clonotype has more than one count but fewer than ten. V and J are TRBV19 and TRBJ1-5, with D perhaps TRBD1 (6 bases). Germline loops: CDR1 LNHDA, CDR2 SQIVND (reference sequence). Between the trimmed V and J ends, which lost 5 bases and 5 bases, there was a span of 10 bases. The CDR3 is made up of 13 amino acids. Here the CDR3 reads CASSAYRDQPQHF. CDR3 sequence (DNA): TGTGCCAGTAGTGCCTACAGGGATCAGCCCCAGCATTTT.

This clonotype was counted at least ten times. The V gene is TRBV7-2, the J gene TRBJ2-3; D ambiguous. Germline values: CDR1 SGHTA, CDR2 FQGNSA. The CDR3 covers 13 residues. V was shortened by 5 bases and J by 5 bases, with 11 bases between the two germline ends. CDR3 amino acids: CASSLYNEDTQYF. The CDR3 nucleotides are TGTGCCAGCAGCCTATACAACGAAGATACGCAGTATTTT.

This clonotype occurred many times. The chain is built from TRBV7-9 and TRBJ2-7; D gene unclear. V was trimmed by 5 bases and J by 7 bases, leaving 9 bases between them. The CDR3 sequence is 11 residues long. The V gene's germline CDR1 is SEHNR and CDR2 FQNEAQ (reference sequence). CDR3 bases: TGTGCCAGCAGCCGCATGGGGGAGCAGTACTTC. It yields the protein CASSRMGEQYF.

The chain is built from TRBV28 and TRBJ2-3; 7 bases match TRBD2. The CDR3 has 12 amino acids. Germline V gene lookup returns CDR1 MDHEN and CDR2 SYDVKM. The ends lost 6 bases at V and 10 bases at J; junction bases unmatched: 7. CDR3 in DNA: TGTGCCAGCAGACCCTCGGGGGGTGCGCAGTATTTT. It encodes CASRPSGGAQYF.

This sequence joins TRBV5-1 and TRBJ1-1; tentatively, D is TRBD1 (6 bases). There are 16 residues in the CDR3. V was pared by 4 bases and J by 0 bases, with 16 bases between. Per the germline V gene, CDR1 is SGHRS and CDR2 is YFSETQ. CDR3 region: CASSTGTSSLNTEAFF. The CDR3 bases are TGCGCCAGCAGCACCGGGACAAGCAGCCTGAACACTGAAGCTTTCTTT.

This clonotype was observed at least ten times. V usage is TRBV20-1 and J usage is TRBJ1-1; D gene uncertain. Trimming shortened V by 4 bases and J by 1 base, and 10 bases separated the two germline ends. CDR1 DFQATT and CDR2 SNEGSKA come from the germline V gene (reference sequence). The CDR3 spans 13 residues. The CDR3 DNA follows: TGCAGTGCTATGGCTTGGGAGAACACTGAAGCTTTCTTT. Protein: CSAMAWENTEAFF.

This clonotype was picked up a small number of times. The chain links TRBV29-1 to TRBJ2-1; 8 bases match TRBD2. Per the germline V gene, CDR1 is SQVTM and CDR2 is ANQGSEA. This CDR3 is built from 12 residues. The ends lost 3 bases at V and 6 bases at J; junction bases unmatched: 1. The CDR3 loop is CSVEAGGNEQFF. In nucleotides, the CDR3 is TGCAGCGTTGAGGCGGGGGGCAATGAGCAGTTCTTC.

V and J are TRBV6-6 and TRBJ2-5; 7 bases are a match to TRBD2. The germline V gene has CDR1 MNHNY and CDR2 SVGAGI (reference sequence). With V trimmed by 6 bases and J by 2 bases, 9 bases remained unmatched. The length of the CDR3 is 15 residues. The CDR3 DNA reads TGTGCCAGCAGCCAGCTAGCGGTCAATCAAGAGACCCAGTACTTC. It encodes CASSQLAVNQETQYF.

The chain is built from TRBV12-3 or TRBV12-4 and TRBJ2-7, with D tentatively TRBD1 or TRBD2 (5 bases each). This CDR3 spans 15 amino acids. The V end was cut by 1 base, the J end by 1 base, with 11 bases between. CDR3 bases: TGTGCCAGCAGTTTAGAGCCAGGGAGATCCTACGAGCAGTACTTC. Amino acids: CASSLEPGRSYEQYF.

The rearrangement joins TRBV28 to TRBJ2-1; 8 bases are shared with TRBD2. This CDR3 comprises 22 residues. The V and J ends lost 3 bases and 8 bases, in that order; junction bases with no gene match: 30. Germline-derived CDR1 and CDR2 are MDHEN and SYDVKM. In nucleotides, the CDR3 is TGTGCCAGCAGTTTGGGGTCCCTATGGGCCAGAGGTGGGACTAGTATCCAGGATGAGCAGTTCTTC. Translating gives CASSLGSLWARGGTSIQDEQFF.

Details on this clonotype: This sequence may be a read error, since a much larger clone differs from it by one base. The chain employs TRBV29-1 and TRBJ2-1, with D possibly being TRBD1 (7 bases). The germline V and J ends were trimmed by 4 bases and 10 bases, with 20 bases remaining between them. Germline V gene sequence: CDR1 SQVTM, CDR2 ANQGSEA. This CDR3 contains 14 residues. The CDR3 reads CSVAGGDSSYEQFF. Written as DNA, the CDR3 is TGCAGCGTTGCGGGCGGGGACAGCTCCTACGAGCAGTTCTTC.

The chain combines TRBV9 with TRBJ2-7, with D unresolved. The CDR3 sequence is 14 residues long. V gave up 0 bases and J gave up 10 bases, with 17 bases separating them. The germline gives CDR1 SGDLS, CDR2 YYNGEE. Here the CDR3 reads CASSVGGTPGPQYF. The CDR3 DNA sequence: TGTGCCAGCAGCGTAGGGGGAACCCCTGGACCCCAGTACTTC.

Many counts were recorded for this clonotype. The chain links TRBV20-1 to TRBJ2-5; perhaps TRBD1 as D (6 bases). CDR3 length: 13 amino acids. Trimming left V 7 bases short and J 4 bases short, with 16 bases between. Germline values: CDR1 DFQATT, CDR2 SNEGSKA (reference sequence). CDR3 sequence (DNA): TGCAGTGTTACGTCGGGGACACGAGAGACCCAGTACTTC. Protein: CSVTSGTRETQYF.

A few counts support this clonotype. An end of the junction does not agree with germline; a read error may underlie this. The V and J genes are TRBV20-1 and TRBJ2-5; either TRBD1 or TRBD2 may supply D (5 bases each). CDR3 length: 14 amino acids. Germline-derived CDR1 and CDR2 are DFQATT and SNEGSKA (reference sequence). Here the CDR3 reads CSAQRGADQETRYF. The CDR3, as DNA: TGCAGTGCCCAGAGGGGCGCCGACCAAGAGACCCGGTACTTC.

On this clonotype: Lacking the conserved final phenylalanine or tryptophan, this CDR3 likely reflects a read error. The DNA is omitted, as the CDR3 cannot be located on it reliably, and the CDR3 follows TCRdb's listing. The chain combines TRBV7-2 with TRBJ2-1. The CDR3 sequence runs 16 residues, both termini included. Looked up from germline, CDR1 is SGHTA and CDR2 is FQGNSA. The CDR3 loop reads CASSLAYTVSSCTFGS.

This chain links TRBV9 with TRBJ1-1; D ambiguous. V shed 0 bases and J shed 3 bases, with 6 bases lying between them. Germline assignment: CDR1 SGDLS and CDR2 YYNGEE. This CDR3 is 13 amino acids long. The DNA of the CDR3 is TGTGCCAGCAGCGTAGCTCAGGACACTGAAGCTTTCTTT. Translating it yields CASSVAQDTEAFF.

The chain joins TRBV6-2 or TRBV6-3 to TRBJ2-4; D possibly corresponds to TRBD2 (5 bases). The CDR3 length is 14 residues. Looked up from germline, CDR1 is MNHEY and CDR2 is SVGEGT. V gave up 10 bases and J gave up 7 bases, with 20 bases separating them. DNA of the CDR3: TGTGCCACCTCCTCGGGGTCGGCCGGGAACATTCAGTACTTC. Residues: CATSSGSAGNIQYF.

The rearrangement uses TRBV11-2 and TRBJ2-1; tentative D call: TRBD2 (7 bases). Trimming took off 1 base at V and 9 bases at J, with 22 bases between the two ends. The germline gives CDR1 SGHAT, CDR2 FQNNGV. There are 17 residues in the CDR3. CDR3: CASSLGLWGGAVGEQFF. CDR3 in DNA: TGTGCCAGCAGCTTAGGACTCTGGGGGGGGGCGGTTGGTGAGCAGTTCTTC. Full variable domain (missing parts from reference TRBV11-2 and TRBJ2-1): EAGVAQSPRYKIIEKRQSVAFWCNPISGHATLYWYQQILGQGPKLLIQFQNNGVVDDSQLPKDRFSAERLKGVDSTLKIQPAKLEDSAVYLCASSLGLWGGAVGEQFFGPGTRLTVL.

The CDR3 DNA reads as TGCGCCAGCAGCTCAGCTGCGGGGGTGAGCAACGAGCAGTACTTC. It is translated as CASSSAAGVSNEQYF. The genes are TRBV5-1 and TRBJ2-7; 7 nucleotides agree with TRBD2. The V gene's germline CDR1 is SGHRS and CDR2 YFSETQ. The CDR3 is made up of 15 amino acids. V trimming: 3 bases; J trimming: 5 bases; junction bases outside the gene matches: 11.

The rearrangement links TRBV12-3 or TRBV12-4 to TRBJ2-7; D remains ambiguous. Trimming took 3 bases from V and 8 from J, leaving 5 bases between them. The CDR3 is 10 residues long. The CDR3 DNA reads TGTGCCAGCAGTTTCGGACAGCAGTACTTC. Translated: CASSFGQQYF.

The rearrangement uses TRBV27 and TRBJ2-7; D is undetermined. The CDR3 totals 15 residues. Germline V lookup: CDR1 MNHEY, CDR2 SMNVEV (reference sequence). V was shortened by 0 bases and J by 2 bases, with 11 bases between the two germline ends. The CDR3: CASSLSLAGPYEQYF. In DNA form, the CDR3 reads TGTGCCAGCAGTTTATCCTTGGCCGGGCCCTACGAGCAGTACTTC.